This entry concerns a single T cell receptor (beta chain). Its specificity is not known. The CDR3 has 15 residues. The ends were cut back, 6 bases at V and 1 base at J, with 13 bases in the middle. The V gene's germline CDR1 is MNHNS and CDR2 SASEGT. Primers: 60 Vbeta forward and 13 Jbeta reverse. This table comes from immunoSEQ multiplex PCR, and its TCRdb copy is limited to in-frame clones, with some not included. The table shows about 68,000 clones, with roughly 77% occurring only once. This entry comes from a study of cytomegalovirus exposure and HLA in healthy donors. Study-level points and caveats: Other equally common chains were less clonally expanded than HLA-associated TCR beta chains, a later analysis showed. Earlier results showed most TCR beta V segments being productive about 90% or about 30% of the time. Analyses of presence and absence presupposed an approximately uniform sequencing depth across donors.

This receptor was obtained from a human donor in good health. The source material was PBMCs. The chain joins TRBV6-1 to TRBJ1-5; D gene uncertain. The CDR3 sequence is CASSVGQQSNQPQHF. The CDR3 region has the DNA TGTGCCAGCAGCGTGGGCCAGCAAAGCAATCAGCCCCAGCATTTT.